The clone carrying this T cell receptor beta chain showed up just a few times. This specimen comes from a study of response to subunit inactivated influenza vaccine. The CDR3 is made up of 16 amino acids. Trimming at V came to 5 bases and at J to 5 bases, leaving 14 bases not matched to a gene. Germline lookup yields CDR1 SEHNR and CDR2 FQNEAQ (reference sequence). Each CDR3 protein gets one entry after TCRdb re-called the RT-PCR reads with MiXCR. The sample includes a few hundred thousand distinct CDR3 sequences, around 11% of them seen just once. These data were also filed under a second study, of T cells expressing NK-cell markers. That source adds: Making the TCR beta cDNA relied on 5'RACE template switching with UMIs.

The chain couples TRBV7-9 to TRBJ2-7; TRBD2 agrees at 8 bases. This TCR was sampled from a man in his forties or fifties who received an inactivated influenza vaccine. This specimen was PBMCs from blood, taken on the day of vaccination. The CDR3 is CASSPFESGSRNEQYF. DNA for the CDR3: TGTGCCAGCAGCCCGTTTGAGAGCGGGAGTCGGAACGAGCAGTACTTC.